The T cell receptor (beta chain) under discussion was sequenced for a study of T cell repertoires in cytomegalovirus infection. Whole-study context: Selection of CMV epitopes for the study included recently identified HLA-C-restricted and well-studied HLA-B-restricted ones.

TCRdb recomputed calls from the reads with MiXCR, one row per CDR3 protein. The top ten hold about a sixth of the sample, which has around 540,000 distinct CDR3 sequences, roughly a third seen once. This CDR3 has 13 amino acids. V shed 1 base and J shed 3 bases, with 4 bases lying between them. Germline V lookup: CDR1 KGHDR, CDR2 SFDVKD. This clonotype turned up a few times. Its antigen is as yet unknown. The source is a human donor in good health (CMV status not recorded). Some clones in this sample may be carry-over from other donors' samples. The source material was cultured PBMCs, sampled from culture after CMV antigen stimulation. The genes are TRBV24-1 and TRBJ2-3; unclear D gene. CDR3 protein: CATSDFATDTQYF. CDR3 in DNA: TGTGCCACCAGTGATTTCGCGACAGATACGCAGTATTTT.